The 23 T cell receptor beta chains reported below all come from one sample, sequenced in a study of blood T cell repertoires in COVID-19. This table comes from immunoSEQ multiplex PCR, and its TCRdb copy is limited to in-frame clones, with some not included. The table lists roughly 80,000 clones, 60% to 85% of them singletons. Sequencing used peripheral blood. These receptors were taken from a human donor in a cohort sampled during active COVID-19.

This clone appeared once. This rearrangement joins TRBV6-6 to TRBJ2-3; weak D call: TRBD2 (6 bases). The CDR3 contains 17 residues. CDR1 MNHNY and CDR2 SVGAGI come from the germline V gene (reference sequence). Trimming removed 5 bases at V and 0 bases at J, with 18 bases between. CDR3 in amino acids: CASSRSRLDGSTDTQYF. The CDR3 region has the DNA TGTGCCAGCAGTCGCTCTCGACTAGACGGGAGCACAGATACGCAGTATTTT.

The chain joins TRBV5-1 to TRBJ1-4; D not resolved. V was trimmed by 0 bases and J by 0 bases, leaving 6 bases between them. The CDR3 consists of 15 residues. The germline CDR1 and CDR2 sequences are SGHRS and YFSETQ. The CDR3 sequence is CASSLAVATNEKLFF. DNA for the CDR3: TGCGCCAGCAGCTTGGCAGTCGCAACTAATGAAAAACTGTTTTTT.

This clone was seen a handful of times. V gene TRBV5-1 combines with J gene TRBJ1-1; a possible D gene is TRBD1 (6 bases). CDR1 SGHRS and CDR2 YFSETQ come from the germline V gene. The germline V and J ends were trimmed by 0 bases and 1 base, with 7 bases remaining between them. This CDR3 spans 14 amino acids. The chain's CDR3 is CASSLAGANTEAFF. The CDR3 DNA reads as TGCGCCAGCAGCTTGGCAGGGGCGAACACTGAAGCTTTCTTT.

A few counts support this clone. V gene TRBV3-1 (or the pseudogene TRBV3-2) combines with J gene TRBJ2-6; D is perhaps TRBD2 (6 bases). With 4 bases removed from V and 0 bases from J, the gap between germline ends came to 13 bases. The CDR3 consists of 17 residues. Germline assignment: CDR1 LGHDT and CDR2 YNNKEL (reference sequence). The CDR3 is CASSRDGRSSGANVLTF. The CDR3 nucleotides are TGTGCCAGCAGCCGGGATGGGAGGAGCTCTGGGGCCAACGTCCTGACTTTC.

V usage is TRBV30 and J usage is TRBJ1-1; D is unresolved. Trimming pared 0 bases from V and 4 bases from J, leaving 9 bases between. In germline, CDR1 is GTSNPN, CDR2 SVGIG (reference sequence). The CDR3 totals 13 residues. The CDR3, as DNA: TGTGCCTGGAGTGTCGGAGTCGCCACTGAAGCTTTCTTT. This codes for CAWSVGVATEAFF.

This rearrangement joins TRBV2 to TRBJ1-4; D not certain. CDR1 SNHLY and CDR2 FYNNEI come from the germline V gene. The V end lost 3 bases, the J end lost 7 bases, and 21 bases lay between the germline ends. This CDR3 spans 17 amino acids. This CDR3 reads CASSDFNPGFLAEKLFF. CDR3 nucleotide sequence: TGTGCCAGCAGTGATTTTAACCCGGGATTCTTGGCTGAAAAACTGTTTTTT.

The chain has TRBV3-1 (or the pseudogene TRBV3-2) and TRBJ2-5; no firm D call. Deletions cut 1 base from V and 12 bases from J, with 12 bases between. This CDR3 comprises 12 residues. Germline lookup yields CDR1 LGHDT and CDR2 YNNKEL (reference sequence). Here the CDR3 DNA reads TGTGCCAGCAGCCAAGTCGACCGGCAGGAGTACTTC. It specifies CASSQVDRQEYF.

The V call is TRBV6-5, the J call TRBJ2-3; D possibly corresponds to TRBD1 (6 bases). The CDR3 covers 13 residues. V lost 7 bases, J lost 5 bases, and 13 bases lay in between. Germline lookup yields CDR1 MNHEY and CDR2 SVGAGI. DNA of the CDR3: TGTGCCAGCAAATCTTTAGGGGGAGATACGCAGTATTTT. It is translated as CASKSLGGDTQYF.

The chain combines TRBV28 with TRBJ2-7; TRBD2 aligns across 8 bases. Germline loops: CDR1 MDHEN, CDR2 SYDVKM. The CDR3 has 15 residues. The trim removed 5 bases at V and 5 bases at J, leaving 11 bases unmatched. The CDR3 here is CASSLSGTSSDEQYF. The CDR3 bases are TGTGCCAGCAGTCTTTCCGGGACTAGTAGCGACGAGCAGTACTTC.

This sequence joins TRBV9 and TRBJ1-1, with D tentatively TRBD1 (5 bases). The CDR3 spans 13 residues. In germline, CDR1 is SGDLS, CDR2 YYNGEE. Deletions cut 4 bases from V and 9 bases from J, with 16 bases between. The CDR3 is CASSIPGLNQAFF. The CDR3 bases are TGTGCCAGCAGCATCCCGGGACTTAATCAAGCTTTCTTT.

The chain employs TRBV5-1 and TRBJ2-7; 10 bases fit TRBD1. The CDR3 covers 14 residues. After removal of 0 bases from V and 4 bases from J, the junction contained 1 base not matched to a gene. CDR1 is SGHRS and CDR2 is YFSETQ in the germline V gene. The CDR3 is CASSLGTGGYEQYF. CDR3 in DNA: TGCGCCAGCAGCTTGGGGACAGGGGGGTACGAGCAGTACTTC.

V usage is TRBV9 and J usage is TRBJ2-3; D remains unclear. V was clipped by 1 base and J by 4 bases, with 10 bases between them. Germline V gives CDR1 SGDLS, CDR2 YYNGEE. This CDR3 spans 14 amino acids. This CDR3 reads CASSVLTAPDTQYF. The CDR3 nucleotides read TGTGCCAGCAGCGTACTTACAGCACCAGATACGCAGTATTTT.

The chain joins TRBV27 to TRBJ2-2, with a possible D match to TRBD2 (5 bases). Deletions cut 2 bases from V and 3 bases from J, with 7 bases between. In germline, CDR1 is MNHEY, CDR2 SMNVEV (reference sequence). The CDR3 runs 14 residues. The CDR3 DNA reads as TGTGCCAGCAGTTTAATTAGCGACACCGGGGAGCTGTTTTTT. It yields the protein CASSLISDTGELFF.

The chain carries TRBV7-2 and TRBJ2-1; D not certain. CDR3 length: 14 residues. The germline gives CDR1 SGHTA, CDR2 FQGNSA. Trimming left V 0 bases short and J 9 bases short, with 12 bases between. The CDR3 region has the DNA TGTGCCAGCAGCTTAGCCCCCCCTAAAAGTGAGCAGTTCTTC. Its translation is CASSLAPPKSEQFF.

The V and J genes are TRBV19 and TRBJ2-5, with 12 bases aligning to TRBD2. This CDR3 region has 15 residues. CDR1 and CDR2 (germline): LNHDA, SQIVND (reference sequence). J was trimmed by 5 bases and V by 5 bases; bases with no gene match: 6. Here the CDR3 DNA reads TGTGCCAGTAGTGCTAGCGGGGGGGCCGGGGAGACCCAGTACTTC. Amino acid sequence: CASSASGGAGETQYF.

The chain has TRBV4-1 and TRBJ2-1; D may be TRBD1 (5 bases). Trimming took off 4 bases at V and 9 bases at J, with 13 bases between the two ends. The germline gives CDR1 MGHRA, CDR2 YSYEKL. The CDR3 extends over 13 amino acids. Here the CDR3 DNA reads TGCGCCAGCAGCCCGGCAGGGCCTGGTGAGCAGTTCTTC. It translates to CASSPAGPGEQFF.

This chain connects TRBV6-5 to TRBJ2-5; weak D call: TRBD1 (6 bases). The CDR3 has 14 amino acids. V lost 6 bases and J lost 5, with 16 bases in between. Germline assignment: CDR1 MNHEY and CDR2 SVGAGI. CDR3 in amino acids: CASRPGTSGETQYF. CDR3 sequence (DNA): TGTGCCAGCAGGCCCGGGACATCTGGGGAGACCCAGTACTTC.

The DNA for the CDR3 is TGTGCCAGCAGTTGGGGACAGGGCGGAGGACAGCCCCAGCATTTT. This codes for CASSWGQGGGQPQHF. This chain joins TRBV27 and TRBJ1-5, with 9 bases that match TRBD1. Trimming cost V 4 bases and J 7 bases; bases outside gene matches: 8. The CDR3 is made up of 15 amino acids. Germline-derived CDR1 and CDR2 are MNHEY and SMNVEV (reference sequence).

The chain employs TRBV7-3 and TRBJ2-2; 11 positions agree with TRBD2. The V gene's germline CDR1 is SGHTA and CDR2 FQGTGA. Trimming removed 6 bases from V and 3 bases from J; junction bases left unmatched: 3. The CDR3 runs to 15 residues. The CDR3 DNA reads as TGTGCCAGCAGACTACTAGCGGGGGACACCGGGGAGCTGTTTTTT. Its translation is CASRLLAGDTGELFF.

V is TRBV27 and J is TRBJ2-1, with 10 bases lining up with TRBD1. CDR1 MNHEY and CDR2 SMNVEV come from the germline V gene (reference sequence). CDR3 length equals 16 residues. J lost 4 bases, V lost 4 bases, and 7 bases had no gene match. The CDR3 DNA reads TGTGCCAGCAGTTCGCCGGGACAGGGGCCATACAATGAGCAGTTCTTC. This gives the protein CASSSPGQGPYNEQFF.

CDR3 residues: CASFRRGTGGYGYTF. CDR3 bases: TGTGCCAGCTTCCGAAGGGGGACAGGGGGCTATGGCTACACCTTC. This sequence joins TRBV2 and TRBJ1-2; 11 bases fit TRBD1. Losses at the gene ends were 8 bases for V and 4 bases for J; bases not matched to a gene: 9. Germline V gene data show CDR1 as SNHLY and CDR2 as FYNNEI. The CDR3 runs to 15 residues.

The chain couples TRBV3-1 (or the pseudogene TRBV3-2) to TRBJ1-2; D is uncertain. The CDR3 extends over 15 amino acids. V lost 0 bases, J lost 6 bases, and 14 bases lay in between. CDR1 LGHDT and CDR2 YNNKEL come from the germline V gene (reference sequence). CDR3 region: CASSQDIGAWNGYTF. CDR3 coding DNA: TGTGCCAGCAGCCAAGATATCGGAGCTTGGAATGGCTACACCTTC.

The rearrangement links TRBV14 to TRBJ1-2; D perhaps matches TRBD1 (6 bases). Germline V CDR1 and CDR2: SGHDN, FVKESK. The length of the CDR3 is 13 residues. V dropped 6 bases and J dropped 5 bases, with 13 bases sitting between them. The CDR3 reads CASSRTVFYGYTF. For the CDR3, the DNA is TGTGCCAGCAGTCGGACAGTGTTTTATGGCTACACCTTC.